One and the same sample provided the 12 T cell receptor beta chains below, sequenced in a study of molecular identifiers for immune sequencing clone quantification. TCRdb reprocessed the PCR reads via MiXCR and lists one record per CDR3 protein. The sample records some 97,000 distinct CDR3 sequences, around 33% being singletons. The sequenced sample was naive CD8+ T cells from blood, with Jurkat cell RNA spiked in. Subset noted: FACS-sorted CD8+CD4-CCR7+CD45RA+ naive T cells. The receptors originated from a human donor in good health. Some libraries in this study had Jurkat cell RNA spiked in.

The V call is TRBV2, the J call TRBJ2-4; D uncertain. V lost 4 bases and J 1 base, leaving 8 bases between the germline ends. CDR3 length: 14 amino acids. Germline lookup yields CDR1 SNHLY and CDR2 FYNNEI. This chain's CDR3 is CASSGTTAKNIQYF. The CDR3 coding sequence is TGTGCCAGCAGTGGCACAACGGCCAAAAACATTCAGTACTTC.

This clonotype was recorded a few times. J is TRBJ1-2 and V is TRBV20-1; 8 bases agree with TRBD1. The germline gives CDR1 DFQATT, CDR2 SNEGSKA (reference sequence). The length of the CDR3 is 13 residues. Unmatched junction bases numbered 5, after V lost 5 bases and J lost 3 bases. The DNA for the CDR3 is TGCAGTGCTGACCAGACAGGGGACTATGGCTACACCTTC. Residues: CSADQTGDYGYTF.

The chain joins TRBV12-5 to TRBJ2-3; the D gene is possibly TRBD1 (6 bases). Looked up from germline, CDR1 is LGHNT and CDR2 is FRNRAP. The ends were cut back, 5 bases at V and 0 bases at J, with 12 bases in the middle. The CDR3 has 15 amino acids. This chain's CDR3 is CASGPPDSSTDTQYF. CDR3 in DNA: TGTGCTAGTGGTCCCCCGGACAGTAGCACAGATACGCAGTATTTT.

This chain uses TRBV20-1 with TRBJ1-2; D gene ambiguous. This CDR3 contains 11 residues. V lost 5 bases to trimming and J lost 7 bases, with 11 bases between them. CDR1 is DFQATT, CDR2 SNEGSKA, per germline (reference sequence). The CDR3 region has the DNA TGCAGTGCTCCTGAAGACGTTGGCTACACCTTC. It translates to CSAPEDVGYTF.

This clonotype was recorded once. This rearrangement joins TRBV4-3 to TRBJ2-3; 8 bases match TRBD2. After removal of 1 base from V and 0 bases from J, the junction contained 6 bases not matched to a gene. This CDR3 comprises 17 residues. Per the germline V gene, CDR1 is LGHNA and CDR2 is YSLEER. CDR3 nucleotides: TGCGCCAGCAGCCAAGGGTTAGCGGGAAGTAGCACAGATACGCAGTATTTT. Encoded protein: CASSQGLAGSSTDTQYF.

The table lists this clonotype with many counts. V usage is TRBV13 and J usage is TRBJ2-2; 9 nucleotides agree with TRBD1. CDR3 length: 14 amino acids. Per the germline V gene, CDR1 is PRHDT and CDR2 is FYEKMQ (reference sequence). Trimming took 5 bases from V and 7 from J; bases not matched to a gene: 5. In DNA, the CDR3 is TGTGCCAGCAGCCCCCGGACAGGGGACGGGGAGCTGTTTTTT. Translated, it gives CASSPRTGDGELFF.

As regards this clonotype: A much larger clone is a single base away; this may be a read error. V and J are TRBV12-3 or TRBV12-4 and TRBJ2-2, with 9 positions matching TRBD2. V was clipped by 4 bases and J by 6 bases; unmatched bases: 9. This CDR3 is built from 16 residues. CDR3 region: CASSSPASGISGELFF. The CDR3 coding sequence is TGTGCCAGCAGTTCTCCGGCTAGCGGGATTTCCGGGGAGCTGTTTTTT.

This clonotype appeared many times. The junction departs from the called germline gene at one end, perhaps through a read error. The J gene is TRBJ1-2, the V gene TRBV2; 8 bases are shared with TRBD1. The CDR3 covers 11 residues. Germline CDR1 and CDR2: SNHLY and FYNNEI. Here the CDR3 reads CASSEAGDRRF. The CDR3 bases are TGTGCCAGCAGTGAAGCGGGGGACAGGAGATTC.

The table lists this clonotype with a few counts. The chain employs TRBV29-1 and TRBJ2-7; 7 bases are shared with TRBD2. In germline, CDR1 is SQVTM, CDR2 ANQGSEA. V gave up 2 bases and J gave up 5 bases; unmatched junction bases: 9. The CDR3 has 14 amino acids. CDR3 DNA: TGCAGCGTTGAATCCGGAGCGGGAAGACACGAGCAGTACTTC. The encoded protein is CSVESGAGRHEQYF.

The CDR3 nucleotides are TGTGCCACCGCGGACAGGGCCCATGAAAAACTGTTTTTT. It translates to CATADRAHEKLFF. This chain connects TRBV27 to TRBJ1-4; 8 bases fit TRBD1. CDR1 is MNHEY and CDR2 is SMNVEV in the germline V gene (reference sequence). Losses at the gene ends were 10 bases for V and 6 bases for J; bases not matched to a gene: 7. The CDR3 runs to 13 residues. Full variable domain (rest looked up from reference TRBV27 and TRBJ1-4): EAQVTQNPRYLITVTGKKLTVTCSQNMNHEYMSWYRQDPGLGLRQIYYSMNVEVTDKGDVPEGYKVSRKEKRNFPLILESPSPNQTSLYFCATADRAHEKLFFGSGTQLSVL.

This clonotype has at least ten counts. J is TRBJ2-1 and V is TRBV6-5; 13 bases fit TRBD2. V lost 5 bases to trimming and J lost 12 bases; unmatched junction nucleotides: 7. CDR1 is MNHEY and CDR2 is SVGAGI in the germline V gene. The CDR3 has 14 residues. CDR3 DNA sequence: TGTGCCAGCAGTCCGGGACTAGCGGGATACAGGCAGTTCTTC. Amino acid sequence: CASSPGLAGYRQFF.

This clonotype was seen at least ten times. The chain is built from TRBV13 and TRBJ1-5; D gene uncertain. The V end was cut by 4 bases, the J end by 3 bases, with 16 bases between. Germline-derived CDR1 and CDR2 are PRHDT and FYEKMQ (reference sequence). There are 16 residues in the CDR3. The CDR3 region is CASSSHTGNYNQPQHF. CDR3 DNA: TGTGCCAGCAGCTCACATACCGGGAACTACAATCAGCCCCAGCATTTT.